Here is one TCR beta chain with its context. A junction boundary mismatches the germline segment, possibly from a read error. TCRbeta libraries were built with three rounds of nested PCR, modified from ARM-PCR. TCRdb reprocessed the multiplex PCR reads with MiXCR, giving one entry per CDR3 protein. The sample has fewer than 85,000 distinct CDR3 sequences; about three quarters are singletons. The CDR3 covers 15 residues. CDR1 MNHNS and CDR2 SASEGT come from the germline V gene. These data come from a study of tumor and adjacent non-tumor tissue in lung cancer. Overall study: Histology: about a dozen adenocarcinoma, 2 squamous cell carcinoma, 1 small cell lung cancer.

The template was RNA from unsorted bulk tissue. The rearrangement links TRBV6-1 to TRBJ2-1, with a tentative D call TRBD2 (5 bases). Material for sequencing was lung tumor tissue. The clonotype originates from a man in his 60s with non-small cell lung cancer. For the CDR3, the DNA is TGTGCCAGCTGTGAAGCGGCGTCCGCGTACAATGAACAGTCCTTC. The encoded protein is CASCEAASAYNEQSF.